These 7 T cell receptor beta chains share one sample of origin, sequenced in a study of blood T cell repertoires in COVID-19. The table came from immunoSEQ multiplex PCR; TCRdb's copy has only in-frame clones and leaves some out. The sample has tens of thousands of clones, roughly 90% seen once. Sequencing was done on a sample of peripheral blood. These receptors were obtained from a man between 65 and 85 years old with acute or convalescent COVID-19.

The gene calls are TRBV7-3 and TRBJ2-7; 8 bases line up with TRBD1. This CDR3 has 18 residues. The V segment lost 5 bases and the J segment 4 bases; nucleotides outside the gene matches: 19. Germline loops: CDR1 SGHTA, CDR2 FQGTGA. The CDR3 is CASSPRTGLPHPFYEQYF. CDR3 in DNA: TGTGCCAGCAGCCCCCGGACAGGGTTGCCCCATCCGTTTTACGAGCAGTACTTC.

The chain links TRBV5-5 to TRBJ2-3; D possibly corresponds to TRBD1 (5 bases). Germline CDR1 reads SGHKS; CDR2 reads YYEKEE (reference sequence). V lost 4 bases, J lost 2 bases, and 11 bases lay in between. The CDR3 contains 14 residues. The CDR3 here is CASSPQGLTDTQYF. The CDR3 DNA reads as TGTGCCAGCAGCCCCCAGGGCCTCACAGATACGCAGTATTTT.

This chain joins TRBV7-9 and TRBJ1-1; TRBD1 aligns across 9 bases. The V segment lost 0 bases and the J segment 1 base; nucleotides outside the gene matches: 9. From germline, CDR1 is SEHNR and CDR2 FQNEAQ (reference sequence). CDR3 length equals 18 residues. The CDR3 region has the DNA TGTGCCAGCAGCTTAGCTTTAAGGACAGGGGTTGCGAACACTGAAGCTTTCTTT. Its protein is CASSLALRTGVANTEAFF.

V and J are TRBV19 and TRBJ1-1; D uncertain. The V gene lost 2 bases and the J gene lost 4 bases, with 8 bases spanning the gap. The CDR3 has 13 residues. Germline V lookup: CDR1 LNHDA, CDR2 SQIVND (reference sequence). CDR3 in DNA: TGTGCCAGTAGTATAAAAGGGAGCACTGAAGCTTTCTTT. Translated, it gives CASSIKGSTEAFF.

V usage is TRBV5-3 and J usage is TRBJ1-5, with 12 bases that match TRBD1. Being an ORF, TRBV5-3 has a function that is uncertain. The ends lost 2 bases at V and 3 bases at J; junction bases unmatched: 18. The CDR3 extends over 21 amino acids. This CDR3 reads CARSFHGGGRGQGASNQPQHF. The CDR3, as DNA: TGTGCCAGAAGCTTTCACGGCGGAGGGAGGGGACAGGGGGCCTCCAATCAGCCCCAGCATTTT.

The chain links TRBV3-1 (or the pseudogene TRBV3-2) to TRBJ2-7; 9 nucleotides align to TRBD1. The CDR3 runs to 14 residues. V lost 7 bases and J lost 5; bases outside the gene matches: 9. The germline CDR1 and CDR2 sequences are LGHDT and YNNKEL (reference sequence). CDR3 nucleotide sequence: TGTGCCAGCACCGCGACAGGGGGTCGCAACGAGCAGTACTTC. This encodes CASTATGGRNEQYF.

The gene calls are TRBV28 and TRBJ1-1, with 7 bases lining up with TRBD1. Germline assignment: CDR1 MDHEN and CDR2 SYDVKM. This CDR3 contains 15 residues. V lost 5 bases to trimming and J lost 5 bases; unmatched junction nucleotides: 11. CDR3 sequence reads: CASSIRGQDWTEAFF. CDR3 nucleotides: TGTGCCAGCAGTATCAGAGGACAGGATTGGACTGAAGCTTTCTTT.